This T cell receptor beta chain emerged from a study of blood T cell repertoires in COVID-19. Study-wide context: The United States, Italy and Spain were the sources of the acute and convalescent COVID-19 samples. PBMCs, B-cell-depleted T cells, or T cells provided the cDNA or gDNA that made up the material.

The CDR3 loop spans 15 amino acids. CDR1 is KGHSH and CDR2 is LQKENI in the germline V gene. Between the trimmed V and J ends, which lost 1 base and 1 base, there was a span of 10 bases. Clones were read by immunoSEQ multiplex PCR, and TCRdb kept only the in-frame ones, dropping some. This table has nearly 95,000 clones, about 80% appearing once. Sequenced input: peripheral blood. The V call is TRBV18, the J call TRBJ2-5; tentative D call: TRBD1 (6 bases). This clonotype was sampled from a human donor in a cohort sampled during active COVID-19. CDR3 in amino acids: CASSPQEGVQETQYF. In nucleotides, the CDR3 is TGTGCCAGCTCACCACAAGAGGGGGTCCAAGAGACCCAGTACTTC.